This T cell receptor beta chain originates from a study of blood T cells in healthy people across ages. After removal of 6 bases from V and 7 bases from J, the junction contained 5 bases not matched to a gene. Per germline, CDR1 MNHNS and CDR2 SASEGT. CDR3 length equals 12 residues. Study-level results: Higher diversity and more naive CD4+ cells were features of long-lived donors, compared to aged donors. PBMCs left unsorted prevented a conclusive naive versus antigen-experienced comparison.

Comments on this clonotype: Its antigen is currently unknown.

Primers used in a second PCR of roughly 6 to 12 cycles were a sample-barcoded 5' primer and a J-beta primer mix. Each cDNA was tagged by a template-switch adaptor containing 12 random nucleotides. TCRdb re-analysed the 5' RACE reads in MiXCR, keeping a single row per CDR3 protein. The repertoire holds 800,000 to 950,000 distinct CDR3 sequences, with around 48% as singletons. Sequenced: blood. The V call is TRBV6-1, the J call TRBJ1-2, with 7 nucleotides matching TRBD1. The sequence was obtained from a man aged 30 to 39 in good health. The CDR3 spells CASSPGQTGYTF. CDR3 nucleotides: TGTGCCAGCAGCCCGGGACAGACTGGCTACACCTTC.